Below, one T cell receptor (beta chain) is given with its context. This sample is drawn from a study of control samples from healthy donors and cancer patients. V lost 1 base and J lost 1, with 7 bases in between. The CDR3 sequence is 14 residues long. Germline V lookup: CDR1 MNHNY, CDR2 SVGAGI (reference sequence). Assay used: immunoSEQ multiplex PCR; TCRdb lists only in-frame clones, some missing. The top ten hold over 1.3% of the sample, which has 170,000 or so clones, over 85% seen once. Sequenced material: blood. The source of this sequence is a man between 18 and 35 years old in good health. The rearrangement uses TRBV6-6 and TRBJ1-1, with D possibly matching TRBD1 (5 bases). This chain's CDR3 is CASSYFGQNTEAFF. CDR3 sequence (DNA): TGTGCCAGCAGTTACTTCGGACAGAACACTGAAGCTTTCTTT.